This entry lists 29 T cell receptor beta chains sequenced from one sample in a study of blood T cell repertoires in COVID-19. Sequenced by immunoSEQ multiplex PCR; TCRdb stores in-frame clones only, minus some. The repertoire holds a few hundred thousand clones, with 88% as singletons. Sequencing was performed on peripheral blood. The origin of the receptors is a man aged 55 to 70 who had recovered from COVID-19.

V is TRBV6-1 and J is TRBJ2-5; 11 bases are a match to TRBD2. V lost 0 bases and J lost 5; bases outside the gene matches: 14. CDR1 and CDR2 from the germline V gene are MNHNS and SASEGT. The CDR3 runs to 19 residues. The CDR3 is CASSEAATLLAGEGETQYF. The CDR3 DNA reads TGTGCCAGCAGTGAAGCCGCTACATTACTAGCGGGGGAAGGGGAGACCCAGTACTTC.

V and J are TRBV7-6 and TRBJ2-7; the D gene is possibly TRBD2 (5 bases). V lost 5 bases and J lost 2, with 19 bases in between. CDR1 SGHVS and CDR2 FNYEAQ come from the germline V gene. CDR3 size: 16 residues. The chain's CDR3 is CASSPSSKRVPYEQYF. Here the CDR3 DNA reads TGTGCCAGCAGCCCGTCGAGCAAGAGGGTGCCCTACGAGCAGTACTTC.

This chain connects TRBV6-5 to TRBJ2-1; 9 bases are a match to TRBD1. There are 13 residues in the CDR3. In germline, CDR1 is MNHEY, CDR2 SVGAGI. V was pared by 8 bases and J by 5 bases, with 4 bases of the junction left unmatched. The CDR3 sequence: CASGRTGDNEQFF. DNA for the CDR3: TGTGCCAGCGGAAGGACAGGGGACAATGAGCAGTTCTTC.

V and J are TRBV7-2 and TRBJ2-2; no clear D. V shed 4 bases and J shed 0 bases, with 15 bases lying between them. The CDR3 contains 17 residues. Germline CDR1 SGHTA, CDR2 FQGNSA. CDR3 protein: CASSSLNFLSNTGELFF. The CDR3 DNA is TGTGCCAGCAGCTCCTTAAACTTCCTTTCGAACACCGGGGAGCTGTTTTTT.

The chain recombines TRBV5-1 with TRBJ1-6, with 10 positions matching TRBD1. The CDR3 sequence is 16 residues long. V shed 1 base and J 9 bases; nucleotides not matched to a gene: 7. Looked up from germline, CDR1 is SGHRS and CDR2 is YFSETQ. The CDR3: CASSLRLDRGGSPLHF. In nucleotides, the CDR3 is TGCGCCAGCAGCTTGCGTCTGGACAGGGGGGGTTCACCCCTCCACTTT.

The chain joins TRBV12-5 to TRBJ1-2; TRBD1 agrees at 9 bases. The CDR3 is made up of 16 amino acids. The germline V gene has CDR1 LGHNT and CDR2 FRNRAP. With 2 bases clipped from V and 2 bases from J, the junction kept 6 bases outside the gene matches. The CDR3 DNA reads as TGTGCTAGTGGTTTGCCCGGGACAGGGCCCAACTATGGCTACACCTTC. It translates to CASGLPGTGPNYGYTF.

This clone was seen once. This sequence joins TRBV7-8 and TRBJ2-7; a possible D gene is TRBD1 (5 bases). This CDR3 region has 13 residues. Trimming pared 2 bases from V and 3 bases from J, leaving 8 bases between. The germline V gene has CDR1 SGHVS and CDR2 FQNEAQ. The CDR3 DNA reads TGTGCCAGCAGCTTAAGCACAGGCTACGAGCAGTACTTC. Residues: CASSLSTGYEQYF. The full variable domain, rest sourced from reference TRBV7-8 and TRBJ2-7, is GAGVSQSPRYKVAKRGQDVALRCDPISGHVSLFWYQQALGQGPEFLTYFQNEAQLDKSGLPSDRFFAERPEGSVSTLKIQRTQQEDSAVYLCASSLSTGYEQYFGPGTRLTVT.

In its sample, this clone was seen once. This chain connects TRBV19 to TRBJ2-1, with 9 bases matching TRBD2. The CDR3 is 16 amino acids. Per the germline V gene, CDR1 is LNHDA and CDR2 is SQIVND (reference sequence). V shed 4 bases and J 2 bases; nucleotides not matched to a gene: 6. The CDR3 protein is CASSKARGGTYNEQFF. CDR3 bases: TGTGCCAGTAGTAAGGCGCGGGGGGGTACCTACAATGAGCAGTTCTTC.

CDR3 protein: CASRGGGYTDTQYF. As DNA, the CDR3 is TGTGCCAGCAGGGGCGGGGGCTACACAGATACGCAGTATTTT. V gene TRBV27 combines with J gene TRBJ2-3; possible D gene TRBD2, 7 bases. This CDR3 is 14 amino acids long. V lost 6 bases and J lost 2, with 12 bases in between. Germline loops: CDR1 MNHEY, CDR2 SMNVEV (reference sequence).

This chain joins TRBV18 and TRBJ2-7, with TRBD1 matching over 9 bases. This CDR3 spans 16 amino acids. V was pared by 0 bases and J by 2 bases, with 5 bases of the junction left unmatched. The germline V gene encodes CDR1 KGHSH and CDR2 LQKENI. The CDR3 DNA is TGTGCCAGCTCACCACCGGGACAGGGAATAACCTACGAGCAGTACTTC. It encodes CASSPPGQGITYEQYF.

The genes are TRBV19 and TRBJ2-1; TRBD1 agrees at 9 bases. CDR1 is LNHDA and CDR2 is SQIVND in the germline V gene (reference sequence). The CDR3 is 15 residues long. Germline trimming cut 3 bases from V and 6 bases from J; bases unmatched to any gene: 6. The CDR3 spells CASSISGTGFNEQFF. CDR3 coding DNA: TGTGCCAGTAGTATTTCCGGGACAGGGTTCAATGAGCAGTTCTTC.

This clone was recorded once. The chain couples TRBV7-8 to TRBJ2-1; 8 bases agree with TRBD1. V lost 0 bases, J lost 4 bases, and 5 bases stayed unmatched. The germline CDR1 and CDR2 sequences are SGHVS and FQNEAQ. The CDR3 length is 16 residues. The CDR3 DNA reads TGTGCCAGCAGCTTAGCTTTGACAGGGGCGTACAATGAGCAGTTCTTC. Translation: CASSLALTGAYNEQFF.

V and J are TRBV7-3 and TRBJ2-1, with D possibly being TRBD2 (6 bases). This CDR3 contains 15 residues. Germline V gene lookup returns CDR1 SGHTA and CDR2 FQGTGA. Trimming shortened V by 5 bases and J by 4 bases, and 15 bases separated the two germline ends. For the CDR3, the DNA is TGTGCCAGCAGCCCGGCGAGGGGAGGATACAATGAGCAGTTCTTC. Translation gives CASSPARGGYNEQFF.

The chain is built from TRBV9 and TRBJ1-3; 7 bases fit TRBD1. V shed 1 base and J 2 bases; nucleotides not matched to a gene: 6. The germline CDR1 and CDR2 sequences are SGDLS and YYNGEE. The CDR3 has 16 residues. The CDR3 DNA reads TGTGCCAGCAGCGTAAAGGGGGCGCAGGCTGGAAACACCATATATTTT. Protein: CASSVKGAQAGNTIYF.

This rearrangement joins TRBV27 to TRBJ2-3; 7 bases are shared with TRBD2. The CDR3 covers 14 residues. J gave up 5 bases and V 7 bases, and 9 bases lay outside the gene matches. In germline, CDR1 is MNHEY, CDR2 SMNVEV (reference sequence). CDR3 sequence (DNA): TGTGCCAGCAAGTTTGGTGGGAGGGAAGATACGCAGTATTTT. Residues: CASKFGGREDTQYF.

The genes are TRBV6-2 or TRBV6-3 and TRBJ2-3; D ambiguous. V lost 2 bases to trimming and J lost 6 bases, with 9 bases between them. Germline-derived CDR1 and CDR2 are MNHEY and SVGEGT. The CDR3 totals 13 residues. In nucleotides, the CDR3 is TGTGCCAGCAGTTACCGTAGCCCCGATACGCAGTATTTT. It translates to CASSYRSPDTQYF.

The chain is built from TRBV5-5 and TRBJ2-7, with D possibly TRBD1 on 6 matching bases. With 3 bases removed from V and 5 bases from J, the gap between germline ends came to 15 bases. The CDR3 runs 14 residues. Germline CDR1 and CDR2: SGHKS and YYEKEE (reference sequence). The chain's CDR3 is CASSSETGRDEQYF. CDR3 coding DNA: TGTGCCAGCAGCTCGGAGACAGGTCGAGACGAGCAGTACTTC. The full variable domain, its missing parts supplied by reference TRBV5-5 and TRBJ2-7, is DAGVTQSPTHLIKTRGQQVTLRCSPISGHKSVSWYQQVLGQGPQFIFQYYEKEERGRGNFPDRFSARQFPNYSSELNVNALLLGDSALYLCASSSETGRDEQYFGPGTRLTVT.

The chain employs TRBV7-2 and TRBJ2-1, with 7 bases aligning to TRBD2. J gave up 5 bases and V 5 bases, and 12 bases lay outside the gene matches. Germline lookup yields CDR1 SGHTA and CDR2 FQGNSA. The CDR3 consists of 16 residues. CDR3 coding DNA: TGTGCCAGCAGCCGTATGACTAGCAGGGACCACAATGAGCAGTTCTTC. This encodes CASSRMTSRDHNEQFF.

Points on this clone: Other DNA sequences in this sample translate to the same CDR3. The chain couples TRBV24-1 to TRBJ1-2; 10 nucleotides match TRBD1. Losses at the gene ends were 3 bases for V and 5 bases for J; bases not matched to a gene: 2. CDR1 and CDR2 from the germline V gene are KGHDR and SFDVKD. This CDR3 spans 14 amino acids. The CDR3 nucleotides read TGTGCCACCAGTGATCCGGGACAGGGGTATGGCTACACCTTC. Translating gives CATSDPGQGYGYTF.

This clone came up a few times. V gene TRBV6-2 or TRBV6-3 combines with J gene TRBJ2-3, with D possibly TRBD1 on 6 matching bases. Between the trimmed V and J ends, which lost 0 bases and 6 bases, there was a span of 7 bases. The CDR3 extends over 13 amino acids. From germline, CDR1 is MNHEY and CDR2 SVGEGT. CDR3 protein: CASSYSGADTQYF. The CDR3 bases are TGTGCCAGCAGTTACTCGGGGGCGGATACGCAGTATTTT.

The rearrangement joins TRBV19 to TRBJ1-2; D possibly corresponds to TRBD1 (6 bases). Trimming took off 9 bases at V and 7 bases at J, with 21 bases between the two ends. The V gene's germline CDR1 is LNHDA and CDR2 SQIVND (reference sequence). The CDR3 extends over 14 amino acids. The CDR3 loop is CASMPWGLSPGYTF. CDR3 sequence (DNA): TGTGCCAGCATGCCGTGGGGGCTTTCGCCTGGCTACACCTTC.

The CDR3 is CANGGSGGYNEQFF. CDR3 bases: TGTGCCAATGGGGGGAGCGGGGGCTACAATGAGCAGTTCTTC. The J gene is TRBJ2-1, the V gene TRBV28; 8 bases are a match to TRBD2. Germline V CDR1 and CDR2: MDHEN, SYDVKM. CDR3 length: 14 residues. V gave up 10 bases and J gave up 3 bases; unmatched junction bases: 8.

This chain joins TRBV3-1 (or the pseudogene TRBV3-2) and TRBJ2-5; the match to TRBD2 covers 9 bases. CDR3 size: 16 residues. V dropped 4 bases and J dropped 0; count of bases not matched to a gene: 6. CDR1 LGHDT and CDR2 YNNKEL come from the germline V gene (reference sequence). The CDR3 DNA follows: TGTGCCAGCAGCCTTAGCGGGGGCGACTACCAAGAGACCCAGTACTTC. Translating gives CASSLSGGDYQETQYF.

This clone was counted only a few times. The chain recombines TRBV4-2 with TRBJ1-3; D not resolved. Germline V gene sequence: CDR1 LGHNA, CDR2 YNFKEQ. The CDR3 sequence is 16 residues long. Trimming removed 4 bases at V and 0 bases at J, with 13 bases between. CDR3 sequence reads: CASSPLAASSGNTIYF. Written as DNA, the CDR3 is TGTGCCAGCAGCCCCCTCGCTGCTAGCTCTGGAAACACCATATATTTT.

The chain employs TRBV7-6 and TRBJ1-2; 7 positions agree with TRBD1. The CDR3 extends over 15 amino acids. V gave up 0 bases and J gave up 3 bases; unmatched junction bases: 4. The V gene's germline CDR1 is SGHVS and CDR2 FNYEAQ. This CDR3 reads CASSLARTGDYGYTF. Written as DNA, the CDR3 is TGTGCCAGCAGCTTAGCCCGGACAGGCGACTATGGCTACACCTTC.

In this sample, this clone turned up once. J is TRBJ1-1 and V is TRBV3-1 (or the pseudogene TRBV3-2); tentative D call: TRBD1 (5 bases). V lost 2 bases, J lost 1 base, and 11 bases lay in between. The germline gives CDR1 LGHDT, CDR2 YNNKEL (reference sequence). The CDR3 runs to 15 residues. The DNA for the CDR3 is TGTGCCAGCAGCCAATATGGGCAGGGGAACACTGAAGCTTTCTTT. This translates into CASSQYGQGNTEAFF.

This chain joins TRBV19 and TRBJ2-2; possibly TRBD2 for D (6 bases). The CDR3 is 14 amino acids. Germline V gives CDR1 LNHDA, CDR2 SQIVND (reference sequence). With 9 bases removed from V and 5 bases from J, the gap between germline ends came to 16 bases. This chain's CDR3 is CASVGRGNTGELFF. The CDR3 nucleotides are TGTGCCAGCGTCGGACGGGGGAATACCGGGGAGCTGTTTTTT.

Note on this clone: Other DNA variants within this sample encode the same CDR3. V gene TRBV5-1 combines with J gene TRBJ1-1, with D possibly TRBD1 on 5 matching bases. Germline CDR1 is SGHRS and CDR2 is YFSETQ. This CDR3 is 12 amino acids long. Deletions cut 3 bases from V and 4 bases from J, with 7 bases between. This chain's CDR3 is CASSSGGTEAFF. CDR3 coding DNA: TGCGCCAGCAGCTCGGGGGGCACTGAAGCTTTCTTT.

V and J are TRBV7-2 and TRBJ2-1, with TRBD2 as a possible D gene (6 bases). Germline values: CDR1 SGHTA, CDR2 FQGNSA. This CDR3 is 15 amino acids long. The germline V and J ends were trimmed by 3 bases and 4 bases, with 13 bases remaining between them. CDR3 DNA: TGTGCCAGCAGCTTGATGGGGGGAAAATACAATGAGCAGTTCTTC. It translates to CASSLMGGKYNEQFF.